Presented here are 21 T cell receptor beta chains from one specimen sequenced in a study of metastatic and nonmetastatic thyroid tumors. Until they underwent thyroid surgery, no patient had received any treatment. TCRdb reassembled clones from the PCR reads with MiXCR. The data show 15,000 to 25,000 clones, roughly 25% seen once. Sequenced input: blood. Source of these receptors: a male donor with papillary thyroid cancer or a benign thyroid nodule (not recorded which). Some clones in this sample may be carry-over from other donors' samples.

The chain is built from TRBV20-1 and TRBJ2-1; D call uncertain. The CDR3 consists of 14 residues. CDR1 and CDR2 from the germline V gene are DFQATT and SNEGSKA (reference sequence). The V end lost 0 bases, the J end lost 3 bases, and 9 bases lay between the germline ends. For the CDR3, the DNA is TGCAGTGCTAGAGATCCCCAGCTCTACAATGAGCAGTTCTTC. Translated, it gives CSARDPQLYNEQFF.

This chain joins TRBV5-1 and TRBJ1-2; D is unresolved. Trimming shortened V by 2 bases and J by 2 bases, and 4 bases separated the two germline ends. CDR1 SGHRS and CDR2 YFSETQ come from the germline V gene. This CDR3 contains 12 residues. CDR3 DNA: TGCGCCAGCAGCTTTTTAAACTATGGCTACACCTTC. It specifies CASSFLNYGYTF.

V is TRBV11-1 and J is TRBJ2-5; perhaps TRBD2 as D (5 bases). The CDR3 runs 18 residues. Germline-derived CDR1 and CDR2 are SGHAT and FQDESV (reference sequence). Trimming removed 5 bases at V and 5 bases at J, with 27 bases between. CDR3 in DNA: TGTGCCAGCAGCAAGTGGTTGTCAGCGGTCAGAACGGTGGAGACCCAGTACTTC. Amino acid sequence: CASSKWLSAVRTVETQYF.

The table lists this clone with a few counts. V is TRBV12-3 or TRBV12-4 and J is TRBJ1-3; D not resolved. The ends were cut back, 6 bases at V and 4 bases at J, with 19 bases in the middle. The CDR3 has 16 residues. CDR3 sequence reads: CASSTGELLRGNTIYF. For the CDR3, the DNA is TGTGCCAGCAGCACGGGAGAGCTATTACGGGGAAACACCATATATTTT.

The rearrangement joins TRBV6-1 to TRBJ2-1; no clear D. Trimming removed 1 base from V and 2 bases from J, with 9 bases in between. The CDR3 runs to 15 residues. CDR1 is MNHNS, CDR2 SASEGT, per germline. CDR3 nucleotides: TGTGCCAGCAGTGAAGAGCCATCCCCCTACAATGAGCAGTTCTTC. This translates into CASSEEPSPYNEQFF.

The chain combines TRBV7-2 with TRBJ1-1, with D possibly being TRBD1 (5 bases). Germline CDR1 reads SGHTA; CDR2 reads FQGNSA. The CDR3 runs to 12 residues. The V and J ends lost 3 bases and 10 bases respectively, with 12 bases between them. DNA for the CDR3: TGTGCCAGCAGCTTGATGGGGCATGCAGCTTTCTTT. Residues: CASSLMGHAAFF.

Many counts were recorded for this clone. The chain combines TRBV6-1 with TRBJ2-7; 9 bases agree with TRBD1. Germline CDR1 and CDR2: MNHNS and SASEGT. Trimming cost V 8 bases and J 3 bases; bases outside gene matches: 14. The CDR3 spans 16 residues. As DNA, the CDR3 is TGTGCCAGCGGAAGGGCCTCGGGACAGGGCCTCTACGAGCAGTACTTC. Translating it yields CASGRASGQGLYEQYF.

This clone is deemed medium-sized. The CDR3 protein is CASSFRGLLVKTDTQYF. DNA for the CDR3: TGTGCCAGCAGCTTTCGAGGGCTTCTTGTCAAAACAGATACGCAGTATTTT. The chain couples TRBV7-2 to TRBJ2-3; tentatively, D is TRBD2 (5 bases). CDR1 is SGHTA and CDR2 is FQGNSA in the germline V gene. This CDR3 has 17 residues. Trimming took off 3 bases at V and 3 bases at J, with 19 bases between the two ends.

This clone ranks as medium-sized (0.01 to 0.1%). The chain carries TRBV4-1 and TRBJ2-7, with 8 bases fitting TRBD1. The CDR3 is made up of 15 amino acids. Germline V lookup: CDR1 MGHRA, CDR2 YSYEKL. The ends lost 1 base at V and 3 bases at J; junction bases unmatched: 5. As DNA, the CDR3 is TGCGCCAGCAGCCAAGGTTTAGGACAGGGCTACGAGCAGTACTTC. As protein: CASSQGLGQGYEQYF.

This clone has a single count. The chain has TRBV7-2 and TRBJ2-7; D may correspond to TRBD1 or TRBD2 (6 bases each). Trimming cost V 1 base and J 2 bases, with 12 bases left between them. The germline gives CDR1 SGHTA, CDR2 FQGNSA. The CDR3 has 15 residues. CDR3 sequence reads: CASSLGVGGPYEQYF. The CDR3 DNA reads as TGTGCCAGCAGCTTAGGAGTAGGGGGGCCCTACGAGCAGTACTTC.

This chain links TRBV30 with TRBJ2-7; TRBD1 matches at 7 bases. Germline loops: CDR1 GTSNPN, CDR2 SVGIG (reference sequence). The CDR3 is made up of 12 amino acids. V shed 1 base, J shed 3 bases, and the junction held 0 bases outside the gene matches. The CDR3 nucleotides are TGTGCCTGGAGTGGACAGGGCTACGAGCAGTACTTC. Its protein is CAWSGQGYEQYF.

This clone is judged medium-sized. The chain employs TRBV6-4 and TRBJ2-7, with D unclear. V was clipped by 5 bases and J by 3 bases, with 14 bases between them. Per germline, CDR1 MRHNA and CDR2 SNTAGT. The CDR3 length is 14 residues. For the CDR3, the DNA is TGTGCCAGCAGTTCCACGACACCAAACTACGAGCAGTACTTC. The encoded protein is CASSSTTPNYEQYF.

This clone has only a few counts. The V call is TRBV21-1, the J call TRBJ2-3; the table assigns TRBD2, which was not confirmed against the DNA. TRBV21-1 is an annotated pseudogene. The CDR3 runs 19 residues. CDR3 sequence (DNA): TGTGCCAGCAGCGAAGTCAAGGGCATAAGCCCGTTGGGCACAGATACGCAGTATTTT. Its protein is CASSEVKGISPLGTDTQYF.

This clone was recorded a few times. This rearrangement joins TRBV28 to TRBJ2-1; the D is unclear. The CDR3 is made up of 13 amino acids. Germline V gene sequence: CDR1 MDHEN, CDR2 SYDVKM. Trimming took off 10 bases at V and 4 bases at J, with 14 bases between the two ends. The chain's CDR3 is CANPLAEYNEQFF. DNA for the CDR3: TGTGCCAACCCTTTGGCCGAGTACAATGAGCAGTTCTTC. The full variable domain, its missing parts supplied by reference TRBV28 and TRBJ2-1, is DVKVTQSSRYLVKRTGEKVFLECVQDMDHENMFWYRQDPGLGLRLIYFSYDVKMKEKGDIPEGYSVSREKKERFSLILESASTNQTSMYLCANPLAEYNEQFFGPGTRLTVL.

This clone was recorded at least ten times. The chain joins TRBV29-1 to TRBJ1-5; a possible D gene is TRBD1 (5 bases). The CDR3 is made up of 14 amino acids. Germline loops: CDR1 SQVTM, CDR2 ANQGSEA. Trimming removed 2 bases at V and 7 bases at J, with 15 bases between. CDR3 amino acids: CSVELAGRGQPQHF. DNA for the CDR3: TGCAGCGTTGAATTGGCAGGGAGAGGCCAGCCCCAGCATTTT. The whole variable domain, remainder taken from reference TRBV29-1 and TRBJ1-5, is SAVISQKPSRDICQRGTSLTIQCQVDSQVTMMFWYRQQPGQSLTLIATANQGSEATYESGFVIDKFPISRPNLTFSTLTVSNMSPEDSSIYLCSVELAGRGQPQHFGDGTRLSIL.

The chain carries TRBV28 and TRBJ1-2; TRBD1 might be the D (5 bases). CDR1 and CDR2 from the germline V gene are MDHEN and SYDVKM. Trimming removed 7 bases from V and 3 bases from J, with 18 bases in between. The CDR3 length is 15 residues. CDR3 DNA: TGTGCCAGCATCGCAGCGGGGGGAGCGGACTATGGCTACACCTTC. Its protein product is CASIAAGGADYGYTF.

By share of the sample, this clone is medium-sized. This rearrangement joins TRBV11-2 to TRBJ2-1; TRBD2 agrees at 9 bases. The V gene end was trimmed by 5 bases and the J gene end by 3 bases; junction bases not matched to a gene: 8. The germline gives CDR1 SGHAT, CDR2 FQNNGV. This CDR3 spans 16 amino acids. The CDR3 sequence is CASSPTRLADYNEQFF. The CDR3 nucleotides are TGTGCCAGCAGCCCAACAAGACTAGCGGACTACAATGAGCAGTTCTTC.

In its sample, this clone ranks as medium-sized (0.01 to 0.1%). J is TRBJ2-7 and V is TRBV7-2; 8 bases are shared with TRBD1. CDR1 is SGHTA, CDR2 FQGNSA, per germline. The V segment lost 5 bases and the J segment 5 bases; nucleotides outside the gene matches: 8. This CDR3 has 14 amino acids. The CDR3 region is CASSIRQGRNEQYF. The CDR3 DNA follows: TGTGCCAGCAGCATAAGACAGGGGCGCAACGAGCAGTACTTC. The full variable domain, its missing parts supplied by reference TRBV7-2 and TRBJ2-7, is GAGVSQSPSNKVTEKGKDVELRCDPISGHTALYWYRQSLGQGLEFLIYFQGNSAPDKSGLPSDRFSAERTGGSVSTLTIQRTQQEDSAVYLCASSIRQGRNEQYFGPGTRLTVT.

The chain employs TRBV19 and TRBJ2-7; 9 bases are a match to TRBD2. The CDR3 contains 15 residues. The germline V gene encodes CDR1 LNHDA and CDR2 SQIVND (reference sequence). The V and J ends lost 0 bases and 7 bases, in that order; junction bases with no gene match: 7. CDR3 sequence: CASSIDSGRWREQYF. As DNA, the CDR3 is TGTGCCAGTAGTATAGACAGCGGGAGGTGGCGAGAGCAGTACTTC.

V is TRBV7-9 and J is TRBJ2-7, with D hard to call. The germline V gene encodes CDR1 SEHNR and CDR2 FQNEAQ (reference sequence). The CDR3 is 13 residues long. Trimming pared 2 bases from V and 4 bases from J, leaving 9 bases between. In DNA form, the CDR3 reads TGTGCCAGCAGCTTATCGTCAGCGTACGAGCAGTACTTC. Translating it yields CASSLSSAYEQYF.

This clone was observed a handful of times. V is TRBV2 and J is TRBJ1-1, with TRBD1 matching over 8 bases. Germline trimming cut 0 bases from V and 7 bases from J; bases unmatched to any gene: 7. This CDR3 comprises 15 residues. Germline V gene lookup returns CDR1 SNHLY and CDR2 FYNNEI. The CDR3 protein is CASSEALGQGNEAFF. In DNA form, the CDR3 reads TGTGCCAGCAGTGAAGCGCTAGGACAGGGAAATGAAGCTTTCTTT.